This TCR beta chain was identified during a study of cytomegalovirus exposure and HLA in healthy donors. About the research overall: Earlier results showed 117 million unique TCR beta sequences derived from about 179 million T cells.

PCR employed 60 Vbeta and 13 Jbeta primers. The data were produced by immunoSEQ multiplex PCR, yet TCRdb's version contains in-frame clones alone and is incomplete. Of about 75,000 clones listed, roughly four fifths are singletons. CDR1 and CDR2 (germline): MNHEY, SMNVEV (reference sequence). There are 16 residues in the CDR3. V lost 2 bases and J lost 9; bases outside the gene matches: 10. The chain couples TRBV27 to TRBJ1-5; 10 bases are a match to TRBD1. The specimen was PBMCs. The TCR sequence derives from a man in his late teens or twenties in good health and CMV-seronegative. CDR3 protein: CASSLQGTGVDPPQHF. The DNA of the CDR3 is TGTGCCAGCAGTTTACAAGGGACAGGGGTCGATCCGCCCCAGCATTTT.